The rows below give T cell receptor beta chains drawn from one sample of a study of OX40 agonist ivuxolimab in advanced cancers. Profiled with immunoSEQ multiplex PCR; TCRdb holds only in-frame clones, not every one. The table lists roughly 77,000 clones, approximately 89% of them singletons. The sequenced sample was CD4+ or CD8+ T cells sorted from blood, obtained in a trial of the OX40 agonist ivuxolimab. The receptors originated from an adult with an advanced solid tumor such as melanoma, head and neck, liver or kidney cancer. Both conserved end residues are part of each CDR3. Fields, in order: D gene, clone size, J gene, V gene, CDR3 DNA, CDR3 protein. A D gene is named only where the DNA matches it firmly. Part of the rows lack a size; the others show once, few, many or a class for expanded clones.

d_gene: -
abundance: -
j_gene: TRBJ2-1
v_gene: TRBV14
CDR3nt: TGTGCCAGCAGCCAAGATCTGATGGCAAGGCAGTTCTTC
CDR3aa: CASSQDLMARQFF

d_gene: TRBD2
abundance: -
j_gene: TRBJ2-5
v_gene: TRBV6-1
CDR3nt: TGTGCCAGCAGTGAAGGTAGTTTAGCGGGGAGTCAAGAGACCCAGTACTTC
CDR3aa: CASSEGSLAGSQETQYF

d_gene: -
abundance: -
j_gene: TRBJ1-6
v_gene: TRBV5-4
CDR3nt: TGTGCCAGCAGCTCGGGACGGATAATGCGATCCCTCCACTTT
CDR3aa: CASSSGRIMRSLHF

d_gene: TRBD2
abundance: -
j_gene: TRBJ2-1
v_gene: TRBV5-1
CDR3nt: TGCGCCAGCAGCTACCGACTAGCGGGGGGGCATGATGAGCAGTTCTTC
CDR3aa: CASSYRLAGGHDEQFF

d_gene: -
abundance: -
j_gene: TRBJ2-2
v_gene: TRBV7-9
CDR3nt: TGTGCCAGCAGCCGCGGGCCGGGTTCGAACACCGGGGAGCTGTTTTTT
CDR3aa: CASSRGPGSNTGELFF

d_gene: -
abundance: few
j_gene: TRBJ2-2
v_gene: TRBV6-1
CDR3nt: TGTGCCAGCAGCCGGACACGTAACACCGGGGAGCTGTTTTTT
CDR3aa: CASSRTRNTGELFF

d_gene: -
abundance: -
j_gene: TRBJ2-7
v_gene: TRBV19
CDR3nt: TGTGCCAGTAGTATGGGCAGGGCCCACGAGCAGTACTTC
CDR3aa: CASSMGRAHEQYF

d_gene: TRBD1
abundance: once
j_gene: TRBJ2-1
v_gene: TRBV12-5
CDR3nt: TGTGCTAGTGGTTTGGGCACAGGGGACTACAATGAGCAGTTCTTC
CDR3aa: CASGLGTGDYNEQFF

d_gene: TRBD1
abundance: -
j_gene: TRBJ1-1
v_gene: TRBV6-1
CDR3nt: TGTGCCAGCAGGGGGACAGCGTGGGACACTGAAGCTTTCTTT
CDR3aa: CASRGTAWDTEAFF

d_gene: -
abundance: -
j_gene: TRBJ1-1
v_gene: TRBV7-8
CDR3nt: TGTGCCAGCAGCTCTGGGAGACCTCCAGCGAACACTGAAGCTTTCTTT
CDR3aa: CASSSGRPPANTEAFF

d_gene: TRBD1
abundance: -
j_gene: TRBJ2-1
v_gene: TRBV11-3
CDR3nt: TGTGCCAGCAGCTCCGCGGGACAGGGGGCTCTGTTCTTC
CDR3aa: CASSSAGQGALFF

d_gene: TRBD1
abundance: few
j_gene: TRBJ2-7
v_gene: TRBV7-6
CDR3nt: TGTGCCAGCAGCCTGCGTCCCGGGACAGGGATCGAGCAGTACTTC
CDR3aa: CASSLRPGTGIEQYF

d_gene: TRBD1
abundance: -
j_gene: TRBJ1-2
v_gene: TRBV15
CDR3nt: TGTGCCACCAGCAGAGATCAAGGGGGCGAGAACTATGGCTACACCTTC
CDR3aa: CATSRDQGGENYGYTF

d_gene: TRBD2
abundance: -
j_gene: TRBJ2-1
v_gene: TRBV5-1
CDR3nt: TGCGCCAGCAGCTTGGAGCTAGCGGGGGCCGGGTATGAGCAGTTCTTC
CDR3aa: CASSLELAGAGYEQFF

d_gene: TRBD1
abundance: few
j_gene: TRBJ2-7
v_gene: TRBV19
CDR3nt: TGTGCCAGTAGATCCCGGGACAGCTCCTACGAGCAGTACTTC
CDR3aa: CASRSRDSSYEQYF

d_gene: -
abundance: -
j_gene: TRBJ1-2
v_gene: TRBV6-1
CDR3nt: TGTGCCAGCAGTGAACACCTGAACTTAGGGGGATCTAATGGGGACTATGGCTACACCTTC
CDR3aa: CASSEHLNLGGSNGDYGYTF

d_gene: -
abundance: -
j_gene: TRBJ1-6
v_gene: TRBV11-1
CDR3nt: TGTGCCAGCAGCCCCGGACGGCCGCTATCTTCACCCCTCCACTTT
CDR3aa: CASSPGRPLSSPLHF

d_gene: -
abundance: few
j_gene: TRBJ2-4
v_gene: TRBV19
CDR3nt: TGTGCCAGTAGTAAGCCATCCAGGGAAGGGGACATTCAGTACTTC
CDR3aa: CASSKPSREGDIQYF

d_gene: TRBD2
abundance: -
j_gene: TRBJ2-5
v_gene: TRBV11-2
CDR3nt: TGTGCCAGCAGCTCCTGGACTAGCGGGGGTAAAGAGACCCAGTACTTC
CDR3aa: CASSSWTSGGKETQYF

d_gene: -
abundance: -
j_gene: TRBJ2-7
v_gene: TRBV28
CDR3nt: TGTGCCAGCAGTCCCCGACAGGACCACGAGCAGTACTTC
CDR3aa: CASSPRQDHEQYF

d_gene: -
abundance: -
j_gene: TRBJ1-5
v_gene: TRBV9
CDR3nt: TGTGCCAGCAGCGTTCGTCCCGATTCCAATCAGCCCCAGCATTTT
CDR3aa: CASSVRPDSNQPQHF

d_gene: TRBD2
abundance: -
j_gene: TRBJ2-3
v_gene: TRBV7-7
CDR3nt: TGTGCTAGCAGCTTTGGGGGGGTTGGAGATACGCAGTATTTT
CDR3aa: CASSFGGVGDTQYF

d_gene: TRBD1
abundance: -
j_gene: TRBJ1-2
v_gene: TRBV28
CDR3nt: TGTGCCAGCAGCTACGGACAGGGAAACTATGGCTACACCTTC
CDR3aa: CASSYGQGNYGYTF

d_gene: -
abundance: once
j_gene: TRBJ1-3
v_gene: TRBV6-6
CDR3nt: TGTGCCAGCACCCTAACAGGGTTGGGAAACACCATATATTTT
CDR3aa: CASTLTGLGNTIYF

d_gene: -
abundance: -
j_gene: TRBJ1-1
v_gene: TRBV4-3
CDR3nt: TGCGCCAGCAGCCAAGATCTGGTGTCTGGAGGGAATGAAGCTTTCTTT
CDR3aa: CASSQDLVSGGNEAFF

d_gene: TRBD1
abundance: -
j_gene: TRBJ1-5
v_gene: TRBV6-4
CDR3nt: TGTGCCAGCAGTCCGACAGGGGGCGGCAATCAGCCCCAGCATTTT
CDR3aa: CASSPTGGGNQPQHF

d_gene: -
abundance: -
j_gene: TRBJ1-1
v_gene: TRBV6-6
CDR3nt: TGTGCCAGCAGTTACTCCGGGGGGGGATCCACTGAAGCTTTCTTT
CDR3aa: CASSYSGGGSTEAFF